This record concerns one TCR beta chain sequence. Which antigen it targets is not known. An end of the junction differs from the germline gene, which may be a read error. The library was produced with the immunoSEQ multiplex PCR assay. Drawn from immuneACCESS, this table holds only the in-frame rearrangements with V and J called that TCRdb kept. Clones are partly lost; checked studies trace under half to an unresolved V gene and leave the rest unexplained. The sample data list approximately 27,000 clones, and roughly 92% of these were observed just once. Jointly, the top ten make up about 0.76% of the sample. Measured from the cysteine to the phenylalanine, the CDR3 is 16 residues long. The DNA shown is the 48-base CDR3, in frame from base 1. The germline V gene (reference sequence) yields SSHAT for CDR1 and FNYEAQ for CDR2. This specimen comes from a study of T cell changes during pregnancy in multiple sclerosis (dated by TCRdb to the late 2010s). Study-level background: The study looked at changes in the T cell repertoire across pregnancy in women with multiple sclerosis.

The chain is encoded by TRBV7-7 joined to TRBJ2-1, and possibly TRBD2, on 7 matching bases. Sequenced material: CD4+ T cells from peripheral blood mononuclear cells, taken in the first trimester of pregnancy. The TCR comes from a female donor with multiple sclerosis, enrolled in a pregnancy study. CDR3 protein: CASSSFLGGPINEQFF. The DNA sequence is as follows: TGTGCTAGCAGCTCCTTCCTGGGGGGGCCTATTAATGAGCAGTTCTTC.